This TCR beta chain was sequenced in a study of blood T cells in healthy people across ages. Primed by a sample-barcoded 5' primer and a J-beta primer mix, a second PCR proceeded for about 6 to 11 cycles. Every molecule of cDNA carried a tag from a template-switch adaptor with 12 random nucleotides. Each of the samples gave a minimum of 3 million paired-end reads that contained CDR3. TCRdb fed the 5' RACE reads into MiXCR, producing one record per CDR3 protein. The sample carries about 1 million distinct CDR3 sequences, roughly 45% recorded once. The CDR3 has 16 amino acids. The V end lost 0 bases, the J end lost 7 bases, and 17 bases lay between the germline ends. The germline V gene has CDR1 SGHRS and CDR2 YFSETQ. There are a few counts of this clonotype.

The sequenced sample was blood. The clonotype was recovered from an older woman in good health. V usage is TRBV5-1 and J usage is TRBJ2-1, with D possibly called TRBD1 or TRBD2 (5 bases each). CDR3 sequence (DNA): TGCGCCAGCAGCTTGGCGGTTGGGGGACGGGAAAATGAGCAGTTCTTC. As protein: CASSLAVGGRENEQFF. Filled out from reference TRBV5-1 and TRBJ2-1, the complete variable domain reads KAGVTQTPRYLIKTRGQQVTLSCSPISGHRSVSWYQQTPGQGLQFLFEYFSETQRNKGNFPGRFSGRQFSNSRSEMNVSTLELGDSALYLCASSLAVGGRENEQFFGPGTRLTVL.